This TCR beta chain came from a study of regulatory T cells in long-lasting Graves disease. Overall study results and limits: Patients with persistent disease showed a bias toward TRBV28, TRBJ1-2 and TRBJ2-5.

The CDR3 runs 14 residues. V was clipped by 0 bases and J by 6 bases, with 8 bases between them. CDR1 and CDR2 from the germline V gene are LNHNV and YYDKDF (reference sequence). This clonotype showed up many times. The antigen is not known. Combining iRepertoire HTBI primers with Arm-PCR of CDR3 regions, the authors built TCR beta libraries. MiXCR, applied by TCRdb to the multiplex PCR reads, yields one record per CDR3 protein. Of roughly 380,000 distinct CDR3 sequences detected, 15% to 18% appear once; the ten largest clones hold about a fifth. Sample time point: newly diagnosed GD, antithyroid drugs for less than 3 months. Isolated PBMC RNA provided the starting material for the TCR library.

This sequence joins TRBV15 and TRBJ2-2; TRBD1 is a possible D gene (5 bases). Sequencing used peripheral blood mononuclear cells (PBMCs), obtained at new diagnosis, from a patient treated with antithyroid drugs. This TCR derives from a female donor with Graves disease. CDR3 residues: CATSREEGAGELFF. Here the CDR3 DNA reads TGTGCCACCAGCAGAGAGGAAGGGGCCGGGGAGCTGTTTTTT. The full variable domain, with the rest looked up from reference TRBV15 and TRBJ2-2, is DAMVIQNPRYQVTQFGKPVTLSCSQTLNHNVMYWYQQKSSQAPKLLFHYYDKDFNNEADTPDNFQSRRPNTSFCFLDIRSPGLGDTAMYLCATSREEGAGELFFGEGSRLTVL.